These 7 T cell receptor beta chains originate from one sample sequenced in a study of read filtering for tumor transcriptome and immune sequencing. Molecular barcoded adaptors covering alpha/delta and beta/gamma chains were used on approximately 400 ng RNA. Via MiXCR, TCRdb re-called the reads, giving one row per CDR3 protein. Of some 130,000 distinct CDR3 sequences detected, 13% appear once; the ten largest clones hold approximately 10%. Sequencing used a population of CD138-negative cells sorted from bone marrow. These receptors were collected from a donor aged 40 or older with multiple myeloma.

In the case of this clonotype: A much larger clone differs from this one at a single base, so this may be a read error. The CDR3 loop is CSASSPPGGVTGTQYF. In nucleotides, the CDR3 is TGCAGTGCTTCCAGTCCTCCGGGGGGGGTCACAGGTACGCAGTATTTT. The chain uses TRBV20-1 and TRBJ2-3, with TRBD2 matching 8 bases. CDR1 and CDR2 (germline): DFQATT, SNEGSKA (reference sequence). The length of the CDR3 is 16 residues.

This chain links TRBV4-1 with TRBJ1-2; D call uncertain. Germline V gene data show CDR1 as MGHRA and CDR2 as YSYEKL. The CDR3 spans 11 residues. V was shortened by 8 bases and J by 8 bases, with 12 bases between the two germline ends. CDR3 DNA sequence: TGCGCCAGCTCCGGGATTGGGGGCTACACCTTC. Amino acids: CASSGIGGYTF.

The sample holds many counts of this clonotype. This chain connects TRBV5-1 to TRBJ1-2; D is perhaps TRBD1 (6 bases). Between the trimmed V and J ends, which lost 4 bases and 3 bases, there was a span of 13 bases. The CDR3 consists of 14 residues. Germline V gene lookup returns CDR1 SGHRS and CDR2 YFSETQ. The CDR3 DNA follows: TGCGCCAGCAGCGGAGGGGGGCGAGACTATGGCTACACCTTC. Protein: CASSGGGRDYGYTF.

At least ten counts were recorded for this clonotype. The genes are TRBV29-1 and TRBJ2-1, with D unresolved. The CDR3 sequence is 13 residues long. V was shortened by 6 bases and J by 1 base, with 10 bases between the two germline ends. Germline lookup yields CDR1 SQVTM and CDR2 ANQGSEA. CDR3 nucleotide sequence: TGCAGCGTCCGGACGGATTCCTACAATGAGCAGTTCTTC. Translating it yields CSVRTDSYNEQFF.

As for this clonotype: A read error may be the cause here, since a much bigger clone is one base away. This sequence joins TRBV6-4 and TRBJ2-1; D unclear. Germline CDR1 reads MRHNA; CDR2 reads SNTAGT. The CDR3 runs to 13 residues. The CDR3 nucleotides read TGTGCCAGCAGTGTAGGAATGGTCGATGAGCAGCTCTTC. This sequence encodes CASSVGMVDEQLF.

This clonotype was observed at least ten times. The chain recombines TRBV29-1 with TRBJ2-1, with TRBD2 as a possible D gene (7 bases). The CDR3 totals 13 residues. V lost 7 bases, J lost 6 bases, and 16 bases lay in between. Germline loops: CDR1 SQVTM, CDR2 ANQGSEA. The chain's CDR3 is CSARRGGSNEQFF. In DNA, the CDR3 is TGCAGCGCCCGGAGGGGGGGATCCAATGAGCAGTTCTTC.

With regard to this clonotype: A much larger clonotype is one base distant, so this may be a read error. V is TRBV12-3 or TRBV12-4 and J is TRBJ1-5; 7 bases are shared with TRBD1. This CDR3 is built from 14 residues. CDR3 DNA: TGTGCCAGCAGTTTAGGGACAGGCGTTCAGCCCCGGCATTTT. This sequence encodes CASSLGTGVQPRHF.